Reported below is one TCR beta chain. Method: immunoSEQ multiplex PCR; TCRdb's copy keeps in-frame clones and lacks some. The data show roughly 6,500 clones, 80% to 95% seen once. The sample belongs to a study of lymphopenia after photon versus proton radiotherapy. Germline V gives CDR1 MNHEY, CDR2 SVGAGI. Trimming left V 8 bases short and J 3 bases short, with 16 bases between. This CDR3 has 15 amino acids. This rearrangement joins TRBV6-5 to TRBJ2-2, with TRBD1 as a possible D gene (6 bases). The sample here was peripheral blood, taken from a patient treated with photon-based radiotherapy. The sequence was obtained from a man aged 60 to 69 with cholangiocarcinoma. The CDR3 bases are TGTGCCAGCGGGCGTTGGTCAGGGGACACCGGGGAGCTGTTTTTT. Translation gives CASGRWSGDTGELFF.